This entry lists 16 T cell receptor beta chains sequenced from one sample in a study of OX40 agonist ivuxolimab in advanced cancers. Sequencing used immunoSEQ multiplex PCR; TCRdb keeps in-frame clones, though not all of them. The data contain roughly 89,000 clones, about 86% of them seen just once; the ten biggest clones take up roughly 6%. The specimen was CD4+ or CD8+ T cells sorted from blood, collected in a trial of the OX40 agonist ivuxolimab. These receptors were collected from an adult with an advanced solid tumor such as melanoma, head and neck, liver or kidney cancer.

V is TRBV10-3 and J is TRBJ1-1; a weak D match, TRBD1 (5 bases). The CDR3 extends over 15 amino acids. V lost 5 bases and J 0 bases, leaving 13 bases between the germline ends. CDR1 is ENHRY, CDR2 SYGVKD, per germline. The CDR3 DNA reads as TGTGCCATCAGTCCGGGACCCCCTATGAACACTGAAGCTTTCTTT. Its translation is CAISPGPPMNTEAFF.

The V gene is TRBV5-1, the J gene TRBJ2-2; D is unresolved. Trimming shortened V by 3 bases and J by 0 bases, and 12 bases separated the two germline ends. The CDR3 has 16 amino acids. The germline CDR1 and CDR2 sequences are SGHRS and YFSETQ. The CDR3 here is CASSSLPRANTGELFF. The CDR3 region has the DNA TGCGCCAGCAGCTCGCTTCCTCGTGCGAACACCGGGGAGCTGTTTTTT.

V is TRBV6-1 and J is TRBJ2-7; 9 bases line up with TRBD1. Per the germline V gene, CDR1 is MNHNS and CDR2 is SASEGT. The CDR3 extends over 15 amino acids. V lost 6 bases, J lost 0 bases, and 6 bases stayed unmatched. CDR3: CASSRGQGSSYEQYF. The CDR3, as DNA: TGTGCCAGCAGCAGGGGACAGGGTAGCTCCTACGAGCAGTACTTC.

The V gene is TRBV9, the J gene TRBJ2-7, with D possibly being TRBD1 or TRBD2 (5 bases each). The CDR3 has 15 residues. The germline V gene has CDR1 SGDLS and CDR2 YYNGEE. V lost 2 bases and J lost 0, with 12 bases in between. In nucleotides, the CDR3 is TGTGCCAGCAGCGTCGGGGCCGTTGCCTCCTACGAGCAGTACTTC. Amino acid sequence: CASSVGAVASYEQYF.

This clone has more than one count but fewer than ten. The CDR3 DNA follows: TGTGCCACCAGTGAGTTGCGGCCCGGGATATACCATGAGCAGTTCTTC. Translating it yields CATSELRPGIYHEQFF. V usage is TRBV15 and J usage is TRBJ2-1, with D maybe TRBD2 (5 bases). The V end lost 6 bases, the J end lost 8 bases, and 23 bases lay between the germline ends. CDR3 length: 16 amino acids. Germline V gives CDR1 LNHNV, CDR2 YYDKDF (reference sequence).

V is TRBV5-1 and J is TRBJ2-7, with TRBD2 matching 9 bases. V was pared by 6 bases and J by 6 bases, with 13 bases of the junction left unmatched. CDR3 length: 15 amino acids. From germline, CDR1 is SGHRS and CDR2 YFSETQ. This CDR3 is CASNPYTASGVEQYF. The CDR3 DNA is TGCGCCAGCAACCCGTACACGGCTAGCGGGGTCGAGCAGTACTTC.

This chain links TRBV2 with TRBJ2-5; no definite D call. Germline assignment: CDR1 SNHLY and CDR2 FYNNEI. The CDR3 has 13 residues. Trimming shortened V by 0 bases and J by 5 bases, and 7 bases separated the two germline ends. In nucleotides, the CDR3 is TGTGCCAGCAGTGAAGCGACCGGGGAGACCCAGTACTTC. Its protein is CASSEATGETQYF.

The CDR3: CASSDGQWSNQPQHF. In nucleotides, the CDR3 is TGTGCCAGCAGTGATGGACAGTGGAGCAATCAGCCCCAGCATTTT. This sequence joins TRBV2 and TRBJ1-5, with D tentatively TRBD1 (6 bases). CDR3 size: 15 residues. Trimming cost V 3 bases and J 1 base, with 10 bases left between them. Germline values: CDR1 SNHLY, CDR2 FYNNEI.

Comments on this clone: Different DNA sequences within this sample yield the same CDR3. The genes are TRBV9 and TRBJ1-1; weak D call: TRBD1 (6 bases). Trimming left V 4 bases short and J 1 base short, with 11 bases between. The CDR3 is made up of 14 amino acids. Germline CDR1 and CDR2: SGDLS and YYNGEE. The CDR3 sequence: CASSPATGNTEAFF. The CDR3 nucleotides are TGTGCCAGCAGCCCCGCGACAGGGAACACTGAAGCTTTCTTT.

J is TRBJ2-5 and V is TRBV6-1; D gene unclear. The CDR3 length is 13 residues. The V gene lost 0 bases and the J gene lost 2 bases, with 4 bases spanning the gap. CDR1 and CDR2 from the germline V gene are MNHNS and SASEGT. CDR3 sequence reads: CASSEAGQETQYF. The CDR3 bases are TGTGCCAGCAGTGAAGCTGGTCAAGAGACCCAGTACTTC.

This chain connects TRBV5-1 to TRBJ2-2, with D perhaps TRBD2 (5 bases). The germline gives CDR1 SGHRS, CDR2 YFSETQ. The CDR3 covers 17 residues. Trimming shortened V by 2 bases and J by 2 bases, and 16 bases separated the two germline ends. The CDR3 nucleotides are TGCGCCAGCAGCTTAAGGGAGCCGGGTAGAAACACCGGGGAGCTGTTTTTT. Translating it yields CASSLREPGRNTGELFF.

The chain joins TRBV27 to TRBJ1-1; no clear D gene. The CDR3 runs 12 residues. Trimming stripped 5 bases from V and 5 bases from J, with 9 bases between. Germline CDR1 and CDR2: MNHEY and SMNVEV (reference sequence). The CDR3 reads CASSPMGTEAFF. The DNA of the CDR3 is TGTGCCAGCAGTCCGATGGGGACTGAAGCTTTCTTT.

The chain has TRBV5-6 and TRBJ1-5, with D perhaps matching TRBD1 (6 bases). Germline V gene data show CDR1 as SGHDT and CDR2 as YYEEEE. CDR3 length: 15 amino acids. Trimming took 4 bases from V and 0 from J, leaving 11 bases between them. The CDR3 DNA follows: TGTGCCAGCAGCCTGAGGGGGTATAGCAATCAGCCCCAGCATTTT. Translating it yields CASSLRGYSNQPQHF.

The chain recombines TRBV7-6 with TRBJ1-1, with unresolved D. Trimming stripped 4 bases from V and 9 bases from J, with 15 bases between. There are 13 residues in the CDR3. Per the germline V gene, CDR1 is SGHVS and CDR2 is FNYEAQ. As DNA, the CDR3 is TGTGCCAGCAGCTCACCTCCGCGGGAAAAAGCTTTCTTT. It translates to CASSSPPREKAFF. Full variable domain (rest looked up from reference TRBV7-6 and TRBJ1-1): GAGVSQSPRYKVTKRGQDVALRCDPISGHVSLYWYRQALGQGPEFLTYFNYEAQQDKSGLPNDRFSAERPEGSISTLTIQRTEQRDSAMYRCASSSPPREKAFFGQGTRLTVV.

The J gene is TRBJ1-5, the V gene TRBV7-6; possibly TRBD1 for D (5 bases). Germline V lookup: CDR1 SGHVS, CDR2 FNYEAQ. Trimming took 1 base from V and 4 from J, leaving 11 bases between them. The CDR3 runs 15 residues. The CDR3, as DNA: TGTGCCAGCAGCTTAGAAAGTGGGGGGAATCAGCCCCAGCATTTT. Amino acids: CASSLESGGNQPQHF.

This chain connects TRBV30 to TRBJ2-5; the D gene is possibly TRBD2 (5 bases). This CDR3 has 13 residues. V was trimmed by 3 bases and J by 7 bases, leaving 15 bases between them. Germline values: CDR1 GTSNPN, CDR2 SVGIG (reference sequence). The CDR3 DNA sequence: TGTGCCTGGAGCCGATCCGGGGTCGGGACCCAGTACTTC. It encodes CAWSRSGVGTQYF.